This TCR beta chain was captured in a study of cytomegalovirus exposure and HLA in healthy donors. Whole-study results and caveats: Across HLA loci, a later analysis found differing TCR association rates, with DRB1 most and HLA-C fewest. Prior analysis indicated that the majority of TCR beta V segments exhibited productivity approximately 87% or approximately 30% of the time. One variant, a missense change in DCLRE1C, was linked in a later analysis to TCR beta V- and J-gene trimming. Certain indistinguishable V segments, among them TRBV6-2 and TRBV6-3, were excluded.

Per the germline V gene, CDR1 is MNHNY and CDR2 is SVGAGI (reference sequence). V was clipped by 5 bases and J by 0 bases, with 14 bases between them. The CDR3 totals 15 residues. PCR amplification relied on 60 Vbeta primers (plus 13 Jbeta primers). Here immunoSEQ multiplex PCR was the method, and the copy in TCRdb shows in-frame clones only, minus some. This sample has roughly 45,000 clones; around 60% occur once, and the top ten carry about 12%. A remark on this clone: Its specificity is not known.

The sample taken for sequencing was PBMCs. This TCR derives from a man aged 60-69 years in good health and CMV-seropositive. The V gene is TRBV6-6, the J gene TRBJ2-7; perhaps TRBD2 as D (6 bases). CDR3: CASSPGTRSSYEQYF. The CDR3 DNA reads TGTGCCAGCAGTCCCGGGACTCGCAGCTCCTACGAGCAGTACTTC.